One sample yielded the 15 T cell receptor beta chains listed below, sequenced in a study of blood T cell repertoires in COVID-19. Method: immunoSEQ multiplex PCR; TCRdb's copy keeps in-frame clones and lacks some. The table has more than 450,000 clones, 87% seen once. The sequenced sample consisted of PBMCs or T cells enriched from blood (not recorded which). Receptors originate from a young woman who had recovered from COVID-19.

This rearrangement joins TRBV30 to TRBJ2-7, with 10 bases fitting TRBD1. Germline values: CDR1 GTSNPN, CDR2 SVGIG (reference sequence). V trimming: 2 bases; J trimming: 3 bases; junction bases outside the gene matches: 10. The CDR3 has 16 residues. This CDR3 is CAWSTPLRTGGYEQYF. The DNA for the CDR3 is TGTGCCTGGAGTACACCGCTTCGGACAGGGGGCTACGAGCAGTACTTC. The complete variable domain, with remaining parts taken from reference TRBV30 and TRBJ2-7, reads SQTIHQWPATLVQPVGSPLSLECTVEGTSNPNLYWYRQAAGRGLQLLFYSVGIGQISSEVPQNLSASRPQDRQFILSSKKLLLSDSGFYLCAWSTPLRTGGYEQYFGPGTRLTVT.

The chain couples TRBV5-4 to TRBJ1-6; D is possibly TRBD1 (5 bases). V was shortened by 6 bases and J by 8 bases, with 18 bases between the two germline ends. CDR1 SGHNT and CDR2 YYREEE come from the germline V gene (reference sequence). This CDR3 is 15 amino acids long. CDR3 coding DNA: TGTGCCAGCACTCCCGGGGGACTTAGGGATTCACCCCTCCACTTT. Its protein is CASTPGGLRDSPLHF.

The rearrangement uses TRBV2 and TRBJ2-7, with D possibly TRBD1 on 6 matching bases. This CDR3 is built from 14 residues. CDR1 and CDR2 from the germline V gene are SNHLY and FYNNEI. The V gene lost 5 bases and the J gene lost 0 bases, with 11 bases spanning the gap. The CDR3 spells CASSNRVLSYEQYF. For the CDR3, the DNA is TGTGCCAGCAGTAACAGGGTACTCTCCTACGAGCAGTACTTC.

The CDR3 reads CASSQAPSGETQYF. CDR3 DNA sequence: TGTGCCAGCAGCCAAGCCCCTAGCGGGGAGACCCAGTACTTC. The chain links TRBV13 to TRBJ2-5; 8 bases match TRBD2. The V segment lost 5 bases and the J segment 5 bases; nucleotides outside the gene matches: 7. Germline V gene data show CDR1 as PRHDT and CDR2 as FYEKMQ (reference sequence). CDR3 length: 14 residues.

Here the CDR3 reads CATSGGANEKLFF. The CDR3 DNA sequence: TGTGCCACCAGCGGGGGGGCTAATGAAAAACTGTTTTTT. The chain joins TRBV15 to TRBJ1-4; D perhaps matches TRBD1 (5 bases). The V gene's germline CDR1 is LNHNV and CDR2 YYDKDF (reference sequence). V was clipped by 5 bases and J by 3 bases, with 7 bases between them. This CDR3 is 13 amino acids long.

In DNA form, the CDR3 reads TGTGCCAGCAGTGACCGCCCAGGGTTCTCCACAGATACGCAGTATTTT. Amino acid sequence: CASSDRPGFSTDTQYF. The rearrangement links TRBV6-4 to TRBJ2-3, with D tentatively TRBD1 (5 bases). The V and J ends lost 2 bases and 2 bases respectively, with 14 bases between them. This CDR3 contains 16 residues. Germline values: CDR1 MRHNA, CDR2 SNTAGT.

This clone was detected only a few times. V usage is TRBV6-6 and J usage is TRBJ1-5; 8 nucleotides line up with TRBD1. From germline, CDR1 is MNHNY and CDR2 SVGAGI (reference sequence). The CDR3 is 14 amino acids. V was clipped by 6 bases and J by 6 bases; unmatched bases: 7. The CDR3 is CASSRTGSGQPQHF. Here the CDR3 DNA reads TGTGCCAGCAGCCGGACAGGGTCGGGTCAGCCCCAGCATTTT.

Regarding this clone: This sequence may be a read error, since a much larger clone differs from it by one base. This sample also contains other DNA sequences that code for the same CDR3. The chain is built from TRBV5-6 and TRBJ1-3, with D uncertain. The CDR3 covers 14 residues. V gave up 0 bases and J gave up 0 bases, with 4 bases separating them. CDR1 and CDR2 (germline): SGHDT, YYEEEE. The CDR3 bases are TGTGCCAGCAGCTTGGGGAGCTCTGGAAACACCATATATTTT. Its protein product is CASSLGSSGNTIYF.

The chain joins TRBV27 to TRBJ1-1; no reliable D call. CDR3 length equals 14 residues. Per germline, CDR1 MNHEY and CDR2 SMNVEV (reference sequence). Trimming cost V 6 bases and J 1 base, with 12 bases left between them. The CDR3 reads CASSPTHRNTEAFF. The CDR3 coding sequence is TGTGCCAGCAGCCCAACGCACAGGAACACTGAAGCTTTCTTT.

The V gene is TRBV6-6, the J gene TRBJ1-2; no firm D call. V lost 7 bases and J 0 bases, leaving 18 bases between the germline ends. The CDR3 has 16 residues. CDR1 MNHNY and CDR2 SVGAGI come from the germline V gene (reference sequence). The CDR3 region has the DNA TGTGCCAGCATCAACCTCCGCCAGGACTCTAACTATGGCTACACCTTC. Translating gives CASINLRQDSNYGYTF.

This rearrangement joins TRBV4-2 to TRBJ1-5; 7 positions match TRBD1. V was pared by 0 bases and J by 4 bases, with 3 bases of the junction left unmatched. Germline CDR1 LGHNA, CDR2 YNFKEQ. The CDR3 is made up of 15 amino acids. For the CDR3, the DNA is TGTGCCAGCAGCCAAGAGGGACAGTTAAATCAGCCCCAGCATTTT. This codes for CASSQEGQLNQPQHF.

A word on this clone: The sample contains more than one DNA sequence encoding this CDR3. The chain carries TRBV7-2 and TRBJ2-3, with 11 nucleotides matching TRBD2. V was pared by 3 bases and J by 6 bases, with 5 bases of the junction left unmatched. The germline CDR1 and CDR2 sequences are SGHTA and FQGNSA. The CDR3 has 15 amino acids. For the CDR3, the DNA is TGTGCCAGCAGCTTTAGCGGGGGGGCAACGGATACGCAGTATTTT. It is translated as CASSFSGGATDTQYF.

The CDR3 coding sequence is TGTGCCAGCAGCTTTGGGACTACAAGCTACGAGCAGTACTTC. Protein: CASSFGTTSYEQYF. The chain employs TRBV11-2 and TRBJ2-7; 7 nucleotides agree with TRBD2. The CDR3 is made up of 14 amino acids. The V gene end was trimmed by 3 bases and the J gene end by 3 bases; junction bases not matched to a gene: 5. CDR1 and CDR2 from the germline V gene are SGHAT and FQNNGV. The full variable domain, in which reference TRBV11-2 and TRBJ2-7 provide the parts outside the CDR3, is EAGVAQSPRYKIIEKRQSVAFWCNPISGHATLYWYQQILGQGPKLLIQFQNNGVVDDSQLPKDRFSAERLKGVDSTLKIQPAKLEDSAVYLCASSFGTTSYEQYFGPGTRLTVT.

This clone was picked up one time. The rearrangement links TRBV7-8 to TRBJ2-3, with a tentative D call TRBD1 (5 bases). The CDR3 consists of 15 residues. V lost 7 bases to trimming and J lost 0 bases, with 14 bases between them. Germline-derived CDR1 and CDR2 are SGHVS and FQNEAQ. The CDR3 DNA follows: TGTGCCAGCACCCTGAAGGGGCCGAGCACAGATACGCAGTATTTT. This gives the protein CASTLKGPSTDTQYF.

CDR3 DNA sequence: TGTGCCAGCTTGTGGACGGGAAACACTGAAGCTTTCTTT. Its protein product is CASLWTGNTEAFF. The chain couples TRBV7-9 to TRBJ1-1, with no clear D. This CDR3 has 13 residues. Trimming stripped 8 bases from V and 2 bases from J, with 12 bases between. CDR1 is SEHNR, CDR2 FQNEAQ, per germline (reference sequence). Supplemented by reference TRBV7-9 and TRBJ1-1, the full variable domain reads DTGVSQNPRHKITKRGQNVTFRCDPISEHNRLYWYRQTLGQGPEFLTYFQNEAQLEKSRLLSDRFSAERPKGSFSTLEIQRTEQGDSAMYLCASLWTGNTEAFFGQGTRLTVV.